These 30 T cell receptor beta chains were all obtained from the same sample, sequenced in a study of neurological immune-mediated disorders. TCRdb redid the calling of the 5' RACE reads with MiXCR, one entry per CDR3 protein. The table records 16,000 or so distinct CDR3 sequences, 7% to 9.5% of them present only once. The material sequenced was CD8+ T cells from blood. These receptors came from a man aged 45-60 years in good health.

This clonotype was recorded at least ten times. This sequence joins TRBV11-2 and TRBJ2-5, with D tentatively TRBD2 (5 bases). Trimming stripped 5 bases from V and 5 bases from J, with 15 bases between. CDR1 SGHAT and CDR2 FQNNGV come from the germline V gene. This CDR3 region has 14 residues. CDR3 sequence: CASSQPGSLETQYF. DNA for the CDR3: TGTGCCAGCAGCCAACCGGGATCTCTGGAGACCCAGTACTTC.

There are many counts of this clonotype. The rearrangement uses TRBV15 and TRBJ2-7; D is uncertain. Trimming shortened V by 3 bases and J by 6 bases, and 12 bases separated the two germline ends. The CDR3 contains 13 residues. Germline CDR1 and CDR2: LNHNV and YYDKDF (reference sequence). The CDR3 sequence is CATSRYSPGEQYF. DNA for the CDR3: TGTGCCACCAGCAGGTATAGTCCAGGCGAGCAGTACTTC.

This clonotype showed up many times. The CDR3 here is CASTYGFTGELFF. CDR3 nucleotide sequence: TGTGCCAGCACCTACGGGTTCACCGGGGAGCTGTTTTTT. The V and J genes are TRBV6-5 and TRBJ2-2; D remains ambiguous. Per germline, CDR1 MNHEY and CDR2 SVGAGI. This CDR3 has 13 residues. The V end was cut by 7 bases, the J end by 4 bases, with 10 bases between.

This clonotype was found many times. The chain couples TRBV28 to TRBJ2-1, with a tentative D call TRBD1 (5 bases). Trimming pared 2 bases from V and 6 bases from J, leaving 8 bases between. The CDR3 runs to 13 residues. Germline CDR1 MDHEN, CDR2 SYDVKM. The CDR3 sequence is CASSLLDSNEQFF. CDR3 nucleotide sequence: TGTGCCAGCAGTTTACTCGACAGCAATGAGCAGTTCTTC.

As regards this clonotype: At one end, the junction sequence differs from germline, possibly due to a read error. This sequence joins TRBV3-1 and TRBJ2-3; TRBD2 matches at 8 bases. The V gene's germline CDR1 is LGHDT and CDR2 YNNKEL (reference sequence). This CDR3 region has 15 residues. CDR3 residues: CTSNQRAGVGDTQYF. The CDR3 DNA is TGTACCAGCAACCAACGAGCGGGAGTAGGAGATACGCAGTATTTT.

This clonotype was seen at least ten times. The V call is TRBV6-2 or TRBV6-3, the J call TRBJ2-1, with 8 bases matching TRBD2. Losses at the gene ends were 4 bases for V and 9 bases for J; bases not matched to a gene: 8. This CDR3 comprises 14 residues. Germline assignment: CDR1 MNHEY and CDR2 SVGEGT. CDR3 nucleotide sequence: TGTGCCAGCAGTTCGGGGGGGACGTTGACTGAGCAGTTCTTC. This sequence encodes CASSSGGTLTEQFF.

This clonotype appeared many times. The chain carries TRBV5-1 and TRBJ2-1, with 9 bases fitting TRBD1. This CDR3 is 14 amino acids long. V was clipped by 0 bases and J by 6 bases; unmatched bases: 1. Per germline, CDR1 SGHRS and CDR2 YFSETQ. The DNA for the CDR3 is TGCGCCAGCAGCTTGGGGACAGGGGCCAATGAGCAGTTCTTC. The encoded protein is CASSLGTGANEQFF.

At least ten counts were recorded for this clonotype. The gene calls are TRBV4-2 and TRBJ2-7; tentatively, D is TRBD2 (6 bases). With 0 bases removed from V and 0 bases from J, the gap between germline ends came to 15 bases. The germline V gene encodes CDR1 LGHNA and CDR2 YNFKEQ. The length of the CDR3 is 17 residues. The CDR3: CASSQDQLAINSYEQYF. In nucleotides, the CDR3 is TGTGCCAGCAGCCAAGACCAGCTAGCGATCAACTCCTACGAGCAGTACTTC.

Only a few counts were recorded for this clonotype. The chain is built from TRBV7-2 and TRBJ2-7, with unresolved D. V was shortened by 5 bases and J by 5 bases, with 16 bases between the two germline ends. CDR1 and CDR2 (germline): SGHTA, FQGNSA. The CDR3 sequence is 14 residues long. CDR3 nucleotides: TGTGCCAGCAGCCTCACAACCCAGCTCCACGAGCAGTACTTC. Its protein is CASSLTTQLHEQYF.

This clonotype was found many times. The chain joins TRBV7-2 to TRBJ2-1, with D possibly being TRBD2 (6 bases). V shed 5 bases and J shed 3 bases, with 11 bases lying between them. The CDR3 is 14 residues long. Germline V lookup: CDR1 SGHTA, CDR2 FQGNSA. CDR3 nucleotides: TGTGCCAGCAGCGGCGGGACGAACTACAATGAGCAGTTCTTC. It translates to CASSGGTNYNEQFF.

This clonotype has ten or more counts. This sequence joins TRBV6-5 and TRBJ2-7, with 9 positions matching TRBD1. CDR1 MNHEY and CDR2 SVGAGI come from the germline V gene. Trimming took 5 bases from V and 4 from J; bases not matched to a gene: 9. This CDR3 spans 15 amino acids. The CDR3 sequence: CASSKTGTGIYEQYF. CDR3 DNA: TGTGCCAGCAGTAAAACCGGGACAGGGATATACGAGCAGTACTTC.

This clonotype was seen at least ten times. This sequence joins TRBV4-1 and TRBJ2-7, with 9 bases that match TRBD2. This CDR3 comprises 14 residues. The V segment lost 8 bases and the J segment 2 bases; nucleotides outside the gene matches: 7. Germline V gives CDR1 MGHRA, CDR2 YSYEKL. The CDR3 bases are TGCGCCAGCCGAGGCGGGAGGGAGCCCTACGAGCAGTACTTC. Protein sequence: CASRGGREPYEQYF.

This clonotype came up many times. For the CDR3, the DNA is TGCGCCAGCAGCTCCGGACTAGCGGGCCTCTACGAGCAGTACTTC. It specifies CASSSGLAGLYEQYF. The chain joins TRBV5-1 to TRBJ2-7, with 11 bases that match TRBD2. The junction had 5 bases not matched to a gene; V was cut back by 3 bases and J by 3 bases. The germline CDR1 and CDR2 sequences are SGHRS and YFSETQ. This CDR3 is 15 amino acids long.

In its sample, this clonotype was seen many times. The chain joins TRBV4-3 to TRBJ2-3; a possible D gene is TRBD2 (6 bases). Germline-derived CDR1 and CDR2 are LGHNA and YSLEER. This CDR3 contains 16 residues. Trimming removed 4 bases from V and 6 bases from J, with 20 bases in between. CDR3: CASSREGGGRRDTQYF. The CDR3 bases are TGCGCCAGCAGCCGAGAAGGAGGAGGGAGACGGGATACGCAGTATTTT.

The table lists this clonotype with many counts. The V and J genes are TRBV5-1 and TRBJ2-7, with TRBD1 identical over 8 bases. The trim removed 4 bases at V and 4 bases at J, leaving 7 bases unmatched. The CDR3 spans 14 residues. Germline loops: CDR1 SGHRS, CDR2 YFSETQ. CDR3 loop: CASSNSGQEYEQYF. The CDR3 coding sequence is TGCGCCAGCAGCAATTCGGGACAGGAGTACGAGCAGTACTTC.

This clonotype showed up many times. The chain recombines TRBV4-3 with TRBJ2-7; 8 nucleotides line up with TRBD2. There are 15 residues in the CDR3. From germline, CDR1 is LGHNA and CDR2 YSLEER. Losses at the gene ends were 0 bases for V and 2 bases for J; bases not matched to a gene: 3. CDR3 residues: CASSQDRGGTYEQYF. CDR3 nucleotide sequence: TGCGCCAGCAGCCAAGATCGGGGGGGGACCTACGAGCAGTACTTC.

This clonotype showed up many times. The J gene is TRBJ2-1, the V gene TRBV20-1, with D uncertain. Trimming took 6 bases from V and 9 from J, leaving 9 bases between them. There are 10 residues in the CDR3. Germline CDR1 is DFQATT and CDR2 is SNEGSKA (reference sequence). DNA of the CDR3: TGCAGTGCCGCGGTGGGTGAGCAGTTCTTC. It translates to CSAAVGEQFF.

This clonotype was observed at least ten times. V usage is TRBV20-1 and J usage is TRBJ2-1, with 14 positions matching TRBD2. With 1 base clipped from V and 0 bases from J, the junction kept 2 bases outside the gene matches. This CDR3 spans 17 amino acids. Germline V gene data show CDR1 as DFQATT and CDR2 as SNEGSKA (reference sequence). CDR3 loop: CSARGTSGGSSYNEQFF. The CDR3 coding sequence is TGCAGTGCTAGAGGGACTAGCGGGGGGAGCTCCTACAATGAGCAGTTCTTC.

The sample holds many counts of this clonotype. The chain links TRBV14 to TRBJ2-3, with a possible D match to TRBD2 (6 bases). V was shortened by 3 bases and J by 2 bases, with 15 bases between the two germline ends. Per germline, CDR1 SGHDN and CDR2 FVKESK. There are 16 residues in the CDR3. The CDR3 nucleotides are TGTGCCAGCAGCCACGGGGCGGGAATAACCACAGATACGCAGTATTTT. This encodes CASSHGAGITTDTQYF.

This clonotype came up many times. The chain links TRBV5-1 to TRBJ2-7, with D possibly TRBD1 on 6 matching bases. Trimming left V 2 bases short and J 3 bases short, with 12 bases between. Germline CDR1 reads SGHRS; CDR2 reads YFSETQ. This CDR3 has 14 residues. This CDR3 reads CASSFWTDDYEQYF. CDR3 DNA: TGCGCCAGCAGCTTTTGGACAGATGACTACGAGCAGTACTTC.

This clonotype has a count of ten or more. For the CDR3, the DNA is TGTGCCAGCAGTTATGGGAACGCCTACGAGCAGTACTTC. Amino acid sequence: CASSYGNAYEQYF. V usage is TRBV6-2 or TRBV6-3 and J usage is TRBJ2-7, with D uncertain. CDR3 length: 13 amino acids. Trimming took 3 bases from V and 2 from J, leaving 8 bases between them. Germline V gene sequence: CDR1 MNHEY, CDR2 SVGEGT.

There are many counts of this clonotype. The rearrangement uses TRBV4-3 and TRBJ1-2; D unresolved. Germline CDR1 and CDR2: LGHNA and YSLEER. There are 13 residues in the CDR3. Trimming removed 4 bases at V and 1 base at J, with 7 bases between. Here the CDR3 reads CASSPSRNYGYTF. In DNA, the CDR3 is TGCGCCAGCAGCCCCTCGCGTAACTATGGCTACACCTTC.

This clonotype was counted ten times or more. The chain couples TRBV28 to TRBJ2-7; TRBD1 matches at 8 bases. Germline V lookup: CDR1 MDHEN, CDR2 SYDVKM. V shed 5 bases, J shed 6 bases, and the junction held 9 bases outside the gene matches. The CDR3 covers 14 residues. Here the CDR3 DNA reads TGTGCCAGCAGTCCTGGGACAGGTTTGGGCGAGCAGTACTTC. Residues: CASSPGTGLGEQYF. Full variable domain (missing parts from reference TRBV28 and TRBJ2-7): DVKVTQSSRYLVKRTGEKVFLECVQDMDHENMFWYRQDPGLGLRLIYFSYDVKMKEKGDIPEGYSVSREKKERFSLILESASTNQTSMYLCASSPGTGLGEQYFGPGTRLTVT.

This clonotype has ten or more counts. The chain recombines TRBV5-1 with TRBJ2-7; 7 nucleotides agree with TRBD1. This CDR3 is 14 amino acids long. Per germline, CDR1 SGHRS and CDR2 YFSETQ. V shed 1 base, J shed 5 bases, and the junction held 6 bases outside the gene matches. The CDR3 region is CASSLTGDEDEQYF. In nucleotides, the CDR3 is TGCGCCAGCAGCTTGACAGGGGACGAAGACGAGCAGTACTTC.

This clonotype was picked up many times. This rearrangement joins TRBV2 to TRBJ2-1, with TRBD1 identical over 9 bases. V lost 4 bases, J lost 7 bases, and 14 bases stayed unmatched. The CDR3 loop spans 17 amino acids. From germline, CDR1 is SNHLY and CDR2 FYNNEI. The CDR3 loop reads CASSAPGGQGTGNEQFF. CDR3 DNA: TGTGCCAGCAGTGCCCCCGGAGGACAGGGGACGGGGAATGAGCAGTTCTTC. The full variable domain, in which reference TRBV2 and TRBJ2-1 provide the parts outside the CDR3, is EPEVTQTPSHQVTQMGQEVILRCVPISNHLYFYWYRQILGQKVEFLVSFYNNEISEKSEIFDDQFSVERPDGSNFTLKIRSTKLEDSAMYFCASSAPGGQGTGNEQFFGPGTRLTVL.

This clonotype was counted ten times or more. V is TRBV20-1 and J is TRBJ2-5; 9 nucleotides align to TRBD2. Germline V lookup: CDR1 DFQATT, CDR2 SNEGSKA (reference sequence). The CDR3 sequence is 16 residues long. V shed 1 base, J shed 2 bases, and the junction held 8 bases outside the gene matches. The CDR3 sequence: CSARALSGRHQETQYF. DNA of the CDR3: TGCAGTGCTAGAGCTCTCAGCGGGAGGCATCAAGAGACCCAGTACTTC.

There are many counts of this clonotype. The CDR3 bases are TGTGCCAGCAGCCAAGATCAGGGGGAGCCTTACGAGCAGTACTTC. As protein: CASSQDQGEPYEQYF. The chain joins TRBV4-2 to TRBJ2-7, with 7 nucleotides matching TRBD1. The J segment lost 4 bases and the V segment lost 0 bases, leaving 6 bases of the junction unmatched. Germline CDR1 reads LGHNA; CDR2 reads YNFKEQ. The length of the CDR3 is 15 residues.

This clonotype occurred many times. In DNA form, the CDR3 reads TGCAGTGCTACCCCCTGGCCCCAGCATTTT. It encodes CSATPWPQHF. This chain joins TRBV20-1 and TRBJ1-5; no clear D gene. In germline, CDR1 is DFQATT, CDR2 SNEGSKA (reference sequence). The V and J ends lost 4 bases and 9 bases respectively, with 7 bases between them. This CDR3 spans 10 amino acids.

This clonotype was found many times. This chain joins TRBV18 and TRBJ1-5, with no clear D. Trimming shortened V by 0 bases and J by 4 bases, and 4 bases separated the two germline ends. Germline V CDR1 and CDR2: KGHSH, LQKENI. The length of the CDR3 is 13 residues. The CDR3 sequence: CASSPPGNQPQHF. CDR3 sequence (DNA): TGTGCCAGCTCACCACCAGGTAATCAGCCCCAGCATTTT.

This clonotype was seen at least ten times. V gene TRBV20-1 combines with J gene TRBJ2-1; D is ambiguous. This CDR3 spans 11 amino acids. Germline CDR1 DFQATT, CDR2 SNEGSKA (reference sequence). V lost 0 bases to trimming and J lost 10 bases, with 7 bases between them. This CDR3 reads CSAREIVEQFF. The CDR3 DNA sequence: TGCAGTGCTAGAGAAATTGTGGAGCAGTTCTTC.